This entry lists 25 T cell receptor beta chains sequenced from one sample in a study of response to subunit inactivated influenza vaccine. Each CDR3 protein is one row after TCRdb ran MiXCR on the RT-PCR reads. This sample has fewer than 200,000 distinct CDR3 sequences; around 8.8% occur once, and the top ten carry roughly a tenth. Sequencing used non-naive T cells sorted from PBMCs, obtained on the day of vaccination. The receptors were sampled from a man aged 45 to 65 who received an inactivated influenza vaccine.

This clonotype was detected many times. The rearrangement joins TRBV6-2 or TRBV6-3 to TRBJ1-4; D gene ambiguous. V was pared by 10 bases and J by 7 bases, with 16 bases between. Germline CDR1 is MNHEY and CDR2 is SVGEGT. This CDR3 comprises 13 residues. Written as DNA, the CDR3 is TGTGCCACCAGCGGATTCGCCCCTGAAAAACTGTTTTTT. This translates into CATSGFAPEKLFF.

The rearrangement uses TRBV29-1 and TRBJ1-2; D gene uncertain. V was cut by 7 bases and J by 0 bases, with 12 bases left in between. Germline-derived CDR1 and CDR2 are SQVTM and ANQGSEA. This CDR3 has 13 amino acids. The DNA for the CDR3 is TGCAGCGCACACACCACAGCTAACTATGGCTACACCTTC. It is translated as CSAHTTANYGYTF.

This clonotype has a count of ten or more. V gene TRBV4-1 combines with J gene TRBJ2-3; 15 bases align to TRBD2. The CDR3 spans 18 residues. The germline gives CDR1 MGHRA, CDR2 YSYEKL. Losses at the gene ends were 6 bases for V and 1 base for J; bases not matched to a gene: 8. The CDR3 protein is CASSLGLAGGRGTDTQYF. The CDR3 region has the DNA TGCGCCAGCAGTCTCGGACTAGCGGGGGGGCGGGGCACAGATACGCAGTATTTT.

This CDR3 is CASNLRIRAQFYEQYF. The CDR3 DNA reads as TGTGCCAGCAATCTCCGGATCAGGGCCCAGTTCTACGAGCAGTACTTC. The chain uses TRBV6-2 or TRBV6-3 and TRBJ2-7, with D possibly TRBD1 on 5 matching bases. There are 16 residues in the CDR3. Trimming took 7 bases from V and 3 from J, leaving 22 bases between them. The germline V gene encodes CDR1 MNHEY and CDR2 SVGEGT.

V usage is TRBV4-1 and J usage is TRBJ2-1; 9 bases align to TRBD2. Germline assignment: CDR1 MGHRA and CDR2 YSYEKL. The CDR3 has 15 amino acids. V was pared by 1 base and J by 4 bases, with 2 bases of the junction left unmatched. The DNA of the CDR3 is TGCGCCAGCAGCCAAGGAGCGGGGGGATACAATGAGCAGTTCTTC. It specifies CASSQGAGGYNEQFF.

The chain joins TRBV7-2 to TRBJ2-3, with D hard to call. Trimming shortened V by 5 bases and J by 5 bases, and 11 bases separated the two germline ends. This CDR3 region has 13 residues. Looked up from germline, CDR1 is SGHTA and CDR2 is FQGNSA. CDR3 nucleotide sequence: TGTGCCAGCAGCAGCGATTATTTAGATACGCAGTATTTT. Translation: CASSSDYLDTQYF.

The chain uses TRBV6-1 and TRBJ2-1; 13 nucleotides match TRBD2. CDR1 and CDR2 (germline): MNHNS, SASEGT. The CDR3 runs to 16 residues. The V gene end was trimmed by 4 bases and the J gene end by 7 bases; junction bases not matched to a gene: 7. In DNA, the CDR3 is TGTGCCAGCAGTGCTCGACTAGCGGGGGGAACTAATGAGCAGTTCTTC. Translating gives CASSARLAGGTNEQFF.

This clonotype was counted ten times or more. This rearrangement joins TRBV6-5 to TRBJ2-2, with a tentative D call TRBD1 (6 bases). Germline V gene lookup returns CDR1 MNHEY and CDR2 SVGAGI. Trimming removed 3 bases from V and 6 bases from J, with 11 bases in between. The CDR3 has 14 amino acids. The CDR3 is CASSYQGLAGELFF. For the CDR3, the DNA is TGTGCCAGCAGTTATCAGGGGTTGGCCGGGGAGCTGTTTTTT.

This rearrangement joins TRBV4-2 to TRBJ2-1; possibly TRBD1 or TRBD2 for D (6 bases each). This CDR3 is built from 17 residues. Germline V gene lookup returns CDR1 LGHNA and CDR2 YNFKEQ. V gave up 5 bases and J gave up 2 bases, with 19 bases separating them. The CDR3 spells CASSKNGGGAPYNEQFF. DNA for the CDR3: TGTGCCAGCAGCAAGAATGGGGGCGGGGCCCCCTACAATGAGCAGTTCTTC.

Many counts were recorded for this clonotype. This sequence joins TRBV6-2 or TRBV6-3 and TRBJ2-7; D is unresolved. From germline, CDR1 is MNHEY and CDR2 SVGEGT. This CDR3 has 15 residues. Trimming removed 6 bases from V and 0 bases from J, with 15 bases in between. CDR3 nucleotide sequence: TGTGCCAGCAGCCAGTCAACAGTGTTCTCCTACGAGCAGTACTTC. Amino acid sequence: CASSQSTVFSYEQYF.

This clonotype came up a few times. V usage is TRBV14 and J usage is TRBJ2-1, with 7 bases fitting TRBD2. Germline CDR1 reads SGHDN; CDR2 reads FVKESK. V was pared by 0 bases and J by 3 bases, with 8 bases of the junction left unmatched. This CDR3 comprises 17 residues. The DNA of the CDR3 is TGTGCCAGCAGCCAAGATGGAATAGCGGGCCACTACAATGAGCAGTTCTTC. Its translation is CASSQDGIAGHYNEQFF. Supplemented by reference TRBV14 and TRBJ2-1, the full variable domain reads EAGVTQFPSHSVIEKGQTVTLRCDPISGHDNLYWYRRVMGKEIKFLLHFVKESKQDESGMPNNRFLAERTGGTYSTLKVQPAELEDSGVYFCASSQDGIAGHYNEQFFGPGTRLTVL.

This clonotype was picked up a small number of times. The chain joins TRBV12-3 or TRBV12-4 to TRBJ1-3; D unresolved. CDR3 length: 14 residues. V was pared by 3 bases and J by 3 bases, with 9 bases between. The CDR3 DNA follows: TGTGCCAGCAGTTTCAAGGGATTTGGAAACACCATATATTTT. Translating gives CASSFKGFGNTIYF.

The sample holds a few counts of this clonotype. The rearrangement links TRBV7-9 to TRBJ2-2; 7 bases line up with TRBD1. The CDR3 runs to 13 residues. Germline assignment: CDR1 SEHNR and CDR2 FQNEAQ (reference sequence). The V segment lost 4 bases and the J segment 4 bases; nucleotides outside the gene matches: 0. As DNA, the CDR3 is TGTGCCAGCAGCTGGGACAGCACCGGGGAGCTGTTTTTT. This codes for CASSWDSTGELFF.

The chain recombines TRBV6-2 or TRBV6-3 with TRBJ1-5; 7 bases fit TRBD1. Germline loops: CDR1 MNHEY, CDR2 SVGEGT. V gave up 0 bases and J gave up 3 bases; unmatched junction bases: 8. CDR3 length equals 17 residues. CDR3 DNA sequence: TGTGCCAGCAGTTACTCGTTGCAGGGGGGGGACAATCAGCCCCAGCATTTT. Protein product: CASSYSLQGGDNQPQHF.

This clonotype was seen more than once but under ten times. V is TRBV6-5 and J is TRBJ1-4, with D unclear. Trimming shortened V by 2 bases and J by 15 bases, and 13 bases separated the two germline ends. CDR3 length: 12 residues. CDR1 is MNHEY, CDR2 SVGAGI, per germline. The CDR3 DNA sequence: TGTGCCAGCAGTTACATGAAGGGAGAGTTGTTTTTT. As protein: CASSYMKGELFF.

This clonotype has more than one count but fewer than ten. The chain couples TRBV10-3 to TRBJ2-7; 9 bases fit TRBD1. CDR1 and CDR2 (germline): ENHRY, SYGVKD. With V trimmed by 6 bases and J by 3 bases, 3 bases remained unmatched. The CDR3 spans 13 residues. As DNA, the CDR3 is TGTGCCATCAGCGGGACAGGGTACTACGAGCAGTACTTC. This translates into CAISGTGYYEQYF.

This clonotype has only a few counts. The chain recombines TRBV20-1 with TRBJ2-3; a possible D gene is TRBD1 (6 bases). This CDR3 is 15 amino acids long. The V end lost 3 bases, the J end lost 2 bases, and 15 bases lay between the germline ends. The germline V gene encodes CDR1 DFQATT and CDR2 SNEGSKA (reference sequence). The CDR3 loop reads CSASWGQGNTDTQYF. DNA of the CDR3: TGCAGTGCTAGTTGGGGCCAGGGGAACACAGATACGCAGTATTTT.

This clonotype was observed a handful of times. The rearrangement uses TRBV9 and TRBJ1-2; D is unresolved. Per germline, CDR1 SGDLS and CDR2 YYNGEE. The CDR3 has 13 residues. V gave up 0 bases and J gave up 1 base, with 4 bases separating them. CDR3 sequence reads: CASSVGNNYGYTF. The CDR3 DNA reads TGTGCCAGCAGCGTAGGGAATAACTATGGCTACACCTTC.

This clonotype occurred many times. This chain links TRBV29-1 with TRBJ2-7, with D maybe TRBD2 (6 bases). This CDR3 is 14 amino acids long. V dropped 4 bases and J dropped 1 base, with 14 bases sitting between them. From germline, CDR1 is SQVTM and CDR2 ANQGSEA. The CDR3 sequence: CSVAGGGSSYEQYF. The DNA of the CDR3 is TGCAGCGTTGCCGGTGGAGGGTCATCCTACGAGCAGTACTTC.

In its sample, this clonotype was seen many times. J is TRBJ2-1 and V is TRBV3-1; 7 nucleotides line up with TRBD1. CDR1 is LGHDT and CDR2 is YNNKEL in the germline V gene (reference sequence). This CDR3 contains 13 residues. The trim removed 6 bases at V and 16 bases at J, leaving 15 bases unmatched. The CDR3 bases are TGTGCCAGCAGTCAACATACCGGGACAGACTTATTCTTC. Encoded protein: CASSQHTGTDLFF.

The CDR3 here is CSAPHEGGPFTGELFF. The CDR3 DNA sequence: TGCAGTGCCCCGCATGAGGGAGGGCCTTTCACCGGGGAGCTGTTTTTT. The chain links TRBV20-1 to TRBJ2-2; TRBD2 aligns across 7 bases. J gave up 4 bases and V 6 bases, and 14 bases lay outside the gene matches. Germline V gene data show CDR1 as DFQATT and CDR2 as SNEGSKA (reference sequence). The CDR3 consists of 16 residues.

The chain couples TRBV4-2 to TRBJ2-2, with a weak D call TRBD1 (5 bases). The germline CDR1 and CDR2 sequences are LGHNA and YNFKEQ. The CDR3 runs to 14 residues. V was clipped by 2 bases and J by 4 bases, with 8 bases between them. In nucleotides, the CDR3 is TGTGCCAGCAGCCAACAGGGTCCCACCGGGGAGCTGTTTTTT. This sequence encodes CASSQQGPTGELFF.

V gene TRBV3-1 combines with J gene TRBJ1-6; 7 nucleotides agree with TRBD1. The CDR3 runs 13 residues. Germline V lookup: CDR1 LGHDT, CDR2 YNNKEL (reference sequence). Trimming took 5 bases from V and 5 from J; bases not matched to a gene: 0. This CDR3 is CASSDRDNSPLHF. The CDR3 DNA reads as TGTGCCAGCAGCGACAGGGATAATTCACCCCTCCACTTT.

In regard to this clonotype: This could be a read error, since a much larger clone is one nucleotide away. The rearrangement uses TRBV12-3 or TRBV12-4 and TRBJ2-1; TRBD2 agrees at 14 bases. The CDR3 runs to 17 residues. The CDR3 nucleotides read TGTGCCAGCAGTTTAGGCAATCCGGGACTAGCGGGAGTTGAGCAGATCTTC. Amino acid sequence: CASSLGNPGLAGVEQIF.

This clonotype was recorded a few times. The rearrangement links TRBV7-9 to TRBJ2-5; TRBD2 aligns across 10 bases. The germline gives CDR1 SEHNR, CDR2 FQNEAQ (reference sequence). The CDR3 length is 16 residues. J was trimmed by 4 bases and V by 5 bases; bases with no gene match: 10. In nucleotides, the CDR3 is TGTGCCAGCAGCGCTCGCGGGCTAGCGGGAGCAGAGACCCAGTACTTC. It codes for CASSARGLAGAETQYF.